A selection of T cell receptor beta chains follows, all from one sample in a study of blood T cells in healthy people across ages. MiXCR was run by TCRdb on the 5' RACE reads, yielding one entry per CDR3 protein. The table lists some 1.4 million distinct CDR3 sequences, roughly 40% of them singletons. Material for sequencing was blood. The receptors shown here come from a woman younger than 30 in good health. CDR3s include the opening cysteine and the closing phenylalanine or tryptophan. D genes are given only for firm matches. Size tells how often a clone was seen (once, few, many) or the class of an expanded clone, and some rows leave it out.

>TRBV9|TRBJ2-1|NA|TRBD2
CASSATSGGTYDEQFF
TGTGCCAGCAGCGCTACTAGCGGGGGCACCTACGATGAGCAGTTCTTC
>TRBV6-5|TRBJ2-3|few|NA
CASSRLGRATDTQYF
TGTGCCAGCAGCCGTCTGGGCAGGGCTACAGATACGCAGTATTTT
>TRBV12-3/TRBV12-4|TRBJ1-2|few|NA
CASSLVGREGSGYTF
TGTGCCAGCAGTTTAGTGGGCAGGGAAGGGAGTGGCTACACCTTC
>TRBV11-2|TRBJ2-1|NA|TRBD1
CASSFRDSLYYNEQFF
TGTGCCAGCAGTTTTAGGGACAGCCTTTACTACAATGAGCAGTTCTTC
>TRBV12-3/TRBV12-4|TRBJ1-5|NA|NA
CASSLRTPNQPQHF
TGTGCCAGCAGTCTCCGTACTCCCAATCAGCCCCAGCATTTT
>TRBV7-2|TRBJ1-1|NA|NA
CASSLLYGNTEAFF
TGTGCCAGCAGCTTATTATACGGGAACACTGAAGCTTTCTTT
>TRBV5-1|TRBJ2-6|few|NA
CASSPTYRSGANVLTF
TGCGCCAGCAGCCCGACATATCGCTCTGGGGCCAACGTCCTGACTTTC
>TRBV15|TRBJ2-5|NA|TRBD2
CATSRLVTGGLETQYF
TGTGCCACCAGCAGACTCGTGACGGGGGGGCTGGAGACCCAGTACTTC
>TRBV5-1|TRBJ2-4|NA|TRBD2
CASSLTGLAEIQYF
TGCGCCAGCAGCTTGACGGGACTAGCGGAAATTCAGTACTTC
>TRBV5-1|TRBJ1-2|NA|NA
CASSRNRDSYGYTF
TGCGCCAGCAGCCGTAACAGGGATAGCTATGGCTACACCTTC